Reported below is one T cell receptor beta chain. Its antigen remains undetermined. No base-level quality is on record; no much larger clone is a single base apart. The same CDR3 is also encoded by other DNA sequences in this sample. Including the terminal cysteine and phenylalanine, the CDR3 comprises 13 residues. Only the CDR3 part of the read is kept: 39 bases, read in frame from the first base. V is shortened by 3 bases, J by 1 base, and the region joining them spans 6 bases. CDR1 and CDR2 are read off the germline V gene as SNHLY and FYNNEI. The data originate from a study of OX40 agonist ivuxolimab in advanced cancers. Context from the whole study: Ivuxolimab, which targeted the costimulatory receptor OX40 (CD134), was an agonistic, fully human IgG2 monoclonal antibody. Intravenous ivuxolimab was administered to patients every 2 weeks at six dose levels: 0.01, 0.1, 0.3, 1.5, 3 and 10 mg/kg. Of the 50 or so patients in dose escalation, 19 had hepatocellular carcinoma, roughly 15 had melanoma, 9 had renal cell carcinoma and 9 had head and neck cancer. A male proportion of roughly 80% and a mean age of roughly 58 years, ranging from 23 to 79, were recorded for the dose-escalation cohort. Patients were allowed to have had prior anti-PD-1, anti-PD-L1 or anti-CTLA-4 therapy, and approximately 40% of the dose-escalation patients had been treated with checkpoint inhibitors. Partial responses occurred in three dose-escalation patients, of whom one had hepatocellular carcinoma and two had cutaneous melanoma. Peripheral TCRbeta sequencing aimed to test whether ivuxolimab altered TCR sequence diversity and caused clonal T-cell expansion. The paper describes the monotherapy dose-escalation part (N of about 52 patients) of the phase I trial of ivuxolimab. The investigation overall reported the following: On average, CD8+ T cells showed more expanded clones than CD4+ T cells after ivuxolimab. Which antigens the clonally expanded peripheral T cells were specific for was not determined. Low levels of normalized T-cell clonal expansion were also seen in some patients who did not respond. In the 0.1-3.0 mg/kg groups, partial responders were among the patients with the lowest normalized peripheral clonal expansion, particularly in CD8+ T cells. Clonal expansion of both CD4+ and CD8+ blood T cells was observed from baseline to week 6 at doses 0.1 to 3.0 mg/kg.

Patients with a history of autoimmune disease or receiving systemic immunosuppression were excluded from the trial. Peripheral blood for TCR sequencing was collected from all dose cohorts at baseline, on cycle 4 day 1, and on cycle 7 day 1. The samples were taken from a phase I, first-in-human, multicenter, open-label dose-escalation trial of ivuxolimab. Adults with locally advanced or metastatic melanoma, renal cell carcinoma, hepatocellular carcinoma or head and neck squamous cell carcinoma were enrolled in the trial. Before TCR sequencing, CD4+ T cells and CD8+ T cells from peripheral blood were sorted into separate populations. For sequencing of the TCRbeta CDR3 region, genomic DNA was extracted from the sorted cells. The immunoSEQ Assay was used for sequencing of TCRbeta CDR3 regions. TCRdb carries this immuneACCESS record with in-frame sequences only. Its versions omit some clonotypes, under half of them owing to an unresolved V gene in the studies checked, with the rest unexplained. The sample table lists 90,000 to 100,000 clones, more than 85% of them with a count of one. The top ten hold 0.82% of the sample.

This receptor was obtained from an adult with an advanced solid tumor such as melanoma, head and neck, liver or kidney cancer. The sample here was CD4+ or CD8+ T cells sorted from blood, taken in a trial of the OX40 agonist ivuxolimab. Rearrangement joined TRBV2 to TRBJ1-1; TRBD1 is possibly the D segment (5 matching bases). The bases are TGTGCCAGCAGTGATCAGGGGAACACTGAAGCTTTCTTT. This is translated as CASSDQGNTEAFF.